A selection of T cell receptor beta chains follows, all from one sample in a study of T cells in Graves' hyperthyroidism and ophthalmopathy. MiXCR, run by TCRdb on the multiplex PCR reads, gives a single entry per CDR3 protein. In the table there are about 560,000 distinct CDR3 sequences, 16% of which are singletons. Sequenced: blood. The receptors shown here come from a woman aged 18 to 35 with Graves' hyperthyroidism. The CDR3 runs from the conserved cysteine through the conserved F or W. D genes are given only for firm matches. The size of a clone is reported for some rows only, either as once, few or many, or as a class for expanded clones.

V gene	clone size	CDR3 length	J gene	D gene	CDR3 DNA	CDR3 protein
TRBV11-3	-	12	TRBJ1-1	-	TGTGCCAGCAGCCACCGCAGGGGTGAGGCTTTCTTT	CASSHRRGEAFF
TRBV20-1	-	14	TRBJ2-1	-	TGCAGTGCCCCCTCCGCGAGCTCCTACAATGAGCAGTTCTTC	CSAPSASSYNEQFF
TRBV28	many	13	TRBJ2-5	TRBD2	TGTGCCAGCAGTCCTCGGGGAGGGGAGACCCAGTACTTC	CASSPRGGETQYF
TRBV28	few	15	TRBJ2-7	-	TGTGCCAGCAGTTCCGGGGCAGGGGCCGCCTACGAGCAGTACTTC	CASSSGAGAAYEQYF
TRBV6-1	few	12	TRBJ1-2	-	TGTGCCAGGGGTGGAGGGACCTATGGCTACACCTTC	CARGGGTYGYTF
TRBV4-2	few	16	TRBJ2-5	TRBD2	TGTGCCAGCAGCCAAGGTCTGACGGGGGGGCAAGAGACCCAGTACTTC	CASSQGLTGGQETQYF
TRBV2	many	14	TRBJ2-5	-	TGTGCCAGCAGTGTCGGTCAGGGGGGAGAGACCCAGTACTTC	CASSVGQGGETQYF
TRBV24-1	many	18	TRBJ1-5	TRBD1	TGTGCCACCAGTGACTCGGGACAGGGACCGTCTAGCAATCAGCCCCAGCATTTT	CATSDSGQGPSSNQPQHF
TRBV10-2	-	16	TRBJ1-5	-	TGCGCCAGCAGTGAGTTAGAGGGGAAGGGCAATCAGCCCCAGCATTTT	CASSELEGKGNQPQHF
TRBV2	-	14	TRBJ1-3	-	TGTGCCAGCCTGAGGGCGAAATCTGGAAACACCATATATTTT	CASLRAKSGNTIYF
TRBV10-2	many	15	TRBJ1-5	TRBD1	TGCGCCAGCAGTGGCGGGACAGAGGGAAATCAGCCCCAGCATTTT	CASSGGTEGNQPQHF
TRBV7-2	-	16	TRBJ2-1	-	TGTGCCAGCAGCTCCTACAAGGGGCAGTTCTACAATGAGCAGTTCTTC	CASSSYKGQFYNEQFF
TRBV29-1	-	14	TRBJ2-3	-	TGCAGCGTTAACAAGGGCTCATCCACAGATACGCAGTATTTT	CSVNKGSSTDTQYF
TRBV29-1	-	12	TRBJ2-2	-	TGCAGCGTCCTAGACACCCCCGGGGAGCTGTTTTTT	CSVLDTPGELFF
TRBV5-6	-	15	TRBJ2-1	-	TGTGCCAGCAGCTCAAGCAGGGGAATCGGCGGAGAGCAGTTCTTC	CASSSSRGIGGEQFF
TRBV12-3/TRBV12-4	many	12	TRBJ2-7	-	TGTGCCAGCAGTTTTGACAGCGACGAGCAGTACTTC	CASSFDSDEQYF